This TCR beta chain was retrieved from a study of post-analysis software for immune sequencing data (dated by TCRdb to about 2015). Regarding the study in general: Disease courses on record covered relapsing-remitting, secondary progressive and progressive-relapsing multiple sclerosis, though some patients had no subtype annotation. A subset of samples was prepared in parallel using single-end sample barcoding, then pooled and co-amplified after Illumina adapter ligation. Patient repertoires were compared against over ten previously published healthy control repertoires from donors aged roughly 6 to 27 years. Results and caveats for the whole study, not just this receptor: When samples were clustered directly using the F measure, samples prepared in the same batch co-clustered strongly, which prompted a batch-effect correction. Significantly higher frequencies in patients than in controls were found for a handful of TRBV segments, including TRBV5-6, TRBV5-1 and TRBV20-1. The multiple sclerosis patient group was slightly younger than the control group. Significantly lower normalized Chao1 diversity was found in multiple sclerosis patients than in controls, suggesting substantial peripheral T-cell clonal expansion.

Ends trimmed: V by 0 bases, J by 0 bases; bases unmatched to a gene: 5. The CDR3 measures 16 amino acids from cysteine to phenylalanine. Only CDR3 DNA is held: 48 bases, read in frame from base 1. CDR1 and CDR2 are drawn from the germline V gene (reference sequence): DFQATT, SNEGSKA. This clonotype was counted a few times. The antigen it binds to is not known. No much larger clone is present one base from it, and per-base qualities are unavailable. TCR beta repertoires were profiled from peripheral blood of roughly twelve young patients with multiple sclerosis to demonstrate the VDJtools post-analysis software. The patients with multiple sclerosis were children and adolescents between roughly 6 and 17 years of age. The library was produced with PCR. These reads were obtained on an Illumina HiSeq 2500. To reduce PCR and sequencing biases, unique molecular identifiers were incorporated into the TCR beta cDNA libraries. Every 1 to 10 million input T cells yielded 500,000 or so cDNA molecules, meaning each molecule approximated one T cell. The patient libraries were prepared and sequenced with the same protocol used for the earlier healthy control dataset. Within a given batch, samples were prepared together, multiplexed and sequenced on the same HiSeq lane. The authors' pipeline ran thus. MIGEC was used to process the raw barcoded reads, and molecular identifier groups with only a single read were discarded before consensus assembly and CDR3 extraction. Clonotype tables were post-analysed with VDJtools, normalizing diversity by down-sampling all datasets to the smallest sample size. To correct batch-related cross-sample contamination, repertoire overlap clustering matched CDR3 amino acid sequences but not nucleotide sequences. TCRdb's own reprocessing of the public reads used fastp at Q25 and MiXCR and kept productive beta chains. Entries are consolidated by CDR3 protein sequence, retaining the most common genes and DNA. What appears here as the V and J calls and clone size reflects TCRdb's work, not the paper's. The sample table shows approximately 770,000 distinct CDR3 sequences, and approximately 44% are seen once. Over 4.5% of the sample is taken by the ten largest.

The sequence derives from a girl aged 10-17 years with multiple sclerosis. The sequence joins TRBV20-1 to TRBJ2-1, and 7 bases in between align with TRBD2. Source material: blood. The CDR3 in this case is CSARDFQRDSYNEQFF. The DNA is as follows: TGCAGTGCTAGAGATTTCCAGCGGGACTCCTACAATGAGCAGTTCTTC.